A selection of T cell receptor beta chains follows, all from one sample in a study of CD8 T cells in Susac syndrome. Each CDR3 protein gets one entry after TCRdb re-called the immunoSEQ multiplex PCR reads with MiXCR. The table shows 110,000 to 150,000 distinct CDR3 sequences, with approximately 93% occurring only once. The sample was CD8+ T cells from PBMCs. These receptors came from a human donor in good health. The CDR3 runs from the conserved cysteine through the conserved F or W. A D gene is named only where the DNA matches it firmly. Rows may omit the clone size; those that give it use once, few, many or a size class.

D: NA
size: NA
V: TRBV15
J: TRBJ1-5
DNA: TGTGCCACCAGCAGAGAAAGGGGGTTACGCAATCAGCCCCAGCATTTT
CDR3: CATSRERGLRNQPQHF

D: TRBD1
size: NA
V: TRBV5-1
J: TRBJ1-1
DNA: TGCGCCAGCAGCTCCTGGACAGGGACTGAAGCTTTCTTT
CDR3: CASSSWTGTEAFF

D: NA
size: NA
V: TRBV6-5
J: TRBJ2-7
DNA: TGTGCCAGCAGTTACGGGTCCTCCCAAGGGGGAGAGCAGTACTTC
CDR3: CASSYGSSQGGEQYF

D: NA
size: NA
V: TRBV5-1
J: TRBJ2-7
DNA: TGCGCCAGCAGAGCCTTTCCGGGGGAGGAGTACTTC
CDR3: CASRAFPGEEYF

D: NA
size: once
V: TRBV20-1
J: TRBJ2-1
DNA: TGCAGTCGCAAGTATTCCTACAATGAGCAGTTCTTC
CDR3: CSRKYSYNEQFF

D: NA
size: NA
V: TRBV2
J: TRBJ1-2
DNA: TGTGCCAGCAGTGACCCCGGGGGCTACACCTTC
CDR3: CASSDPGGYTF

D: NA
size: NA
V: TRBV30
J: TRBJ2-7
DNA: TGTGCCTGGAGCCCGATGGGGTCCTACGAGCAGTACTTC
CDR3: CAWSPMGSYEQYF

D: NA
size: NA
V: TRBV9
J: TRBJ2-7
DNA: TGTGCCAGCAGCGTAGGTCTGCATCCGTACTCCTACGAGCAGTACTTC
CDR3: CASSVGLHPYSYEQYF

D: NA
size: NA
V: TRBV7-9
J: TRBJ2-7
DNA: TGTGCCAGCAGCTTAGGGGCCTACGAGCAGTACTTC
CDR3: CASSLGAYEQYF

D: NA
size: NA
V: TRBV20-1
J: TRBJ2-1
DNA: TGCAGTGCTACTTCCTACAATGAGCAGTTCTTC
CDR3: CSATSYNEQFF

D: NA
size: once
V: TRBV30
J: TRBJ2-7
DNA: TGTGCCTGGAGTGCCTGGACAGCACTCGAGCAGTACTTC
CDR3: CAWSAWTALEQYF

D: TRBD2
size: NA
V: TRBV20-1
J: TRBJ2-1
DNA: TGCAGTGCGGGGACTAGCGGGTTATACAATGAGCAGTTCTTC
CDR3: CSAGTSGLYNEQFF

D: NA
size: NA
V: TRBV20-1
J: TRBJ1-3
DNA: TGCAGTGCTAGAGTAGGGGCTGAATCTGGAAACACCATATATTTT
CDR3: CSARVGAESGNTIYF

D: TRBD2
size: once
V: TRBV9
J: TRBJ2-1
DNA: TGTGCCAGCAGCCCTTGGACTAGCGGGATAGAGCAGTTCTTC
CDR3: CASSPWTSGIEQFF

D: TRBD2
size: NA
V: TRBV15
J: TRBJ2-1
DNA: TGTGCCACCAGCAGAGATCGGGTAGCGGGCCCCCAGGAGCAGTTCTTC
CDR3: CATSRDRVAGPQEQFF

D: NA
size: once
V: TRBV6-2/TRBV6-3
J: TRBJ2-5
DNA: TGTGCCAGCAGTTACTTCTACCCGGGCGGGACCCGGGAGACCCAGTACTTC
CDR3: CASSYFYPGGTRETQYF

D: NA
size: NA
V: TRBV14
J: TRBJ1-1
DNA: TGTGCCAGCAGCCAGGCAGGAAGGAACACTGAAGCTTTCTTT
CDR3: CASSQAGRNTEAFF

D: NA
size: NA
V: TRBV30
J: TRBJ1-1
DNA: TGTGCCTGGGATGGGGGGCTGAACACTGAAGCTTTCTTT
CDR3: CAWDGGLNTEAFF

D: TRBD2
size: NA
V: TRBV29-1
J: TRBJ2-5
DNA: TGCAGCGTACCCTTAATAGCGGGAGAGACCCAGTACTTC
CDR3: CSVPLIAGETQYF

D: TRBD1
size: once
V: TRBV6-2/TRBV6-3
J: TRBJ1-5
DNA: TGTGCCAGCAGTTACGGGCAGGGGGCTCTGGCCCAGCATTTT
CDR3: CASSYGQGALAQHF

D: NA
size: NA
V: TRBV29-1
J: TRBJ2-7
DNA: TGCAGCGTTATCGGCGGACCTTACGAGCAGTACTTC
CDR3: CSVIGGPYEQYF

D: NA
size: NA
V: TRBV29-1
J: TRBJ2-7
DNA: TGCAGCGCCTTAACACAGGGATGGGGCTCCTACGAGCAGTACTTC
CDR3: CSALTQGWGSYEQYF

D: TRBD2
size: NA
V: TRBV20-1
J: TRBJ2-7
DNA: TGCAGTGTTCCTCTAGCGGGAGGTTACGAGCAGTACTTC
CDR3: CSVPLAGGYEQYF

D: NA
size: NA
V: TRBV12-3/TRBV12-4
J: TRBJ2-3
DNA: TGTGCCAGCAGCCGCGGTGGTGCGGATACGCAGTATTTT
CDR3: CASSRGGADTQYF

D: NA
size: NA
V: TRBV29-1
J: TRBJ2-3
DNA: TGCAGCGTTGTCCGAAACGGTGGAGATACGCAGTATTTT
CDR3: CSVVRNGGDTQYF

D: NA
size: NA
V: TRBV29-1
J: TRBJ2-1
DNA: TGCAGCGTGGTTGAGTACTCCTACAATGAGCAGTTCTTC
CDR3: CSVVEYSYNEQFF

D: NA
size: NA
V: TRBV30
J: TRBJ2-3
DNA: TGTGCCTGGAGTGTATTTTCGGATACGCAGTATTTT
CDR3: CAWSVFSDTQYF

D: NA
size: NA
V: TRBV27
J: TRBJ2-7
DNA: TGTGCCAGCAGTTTAGAACGCCGATCCTACGAGCAGTACTTC
CDR3: CASSLERRSYEQYF